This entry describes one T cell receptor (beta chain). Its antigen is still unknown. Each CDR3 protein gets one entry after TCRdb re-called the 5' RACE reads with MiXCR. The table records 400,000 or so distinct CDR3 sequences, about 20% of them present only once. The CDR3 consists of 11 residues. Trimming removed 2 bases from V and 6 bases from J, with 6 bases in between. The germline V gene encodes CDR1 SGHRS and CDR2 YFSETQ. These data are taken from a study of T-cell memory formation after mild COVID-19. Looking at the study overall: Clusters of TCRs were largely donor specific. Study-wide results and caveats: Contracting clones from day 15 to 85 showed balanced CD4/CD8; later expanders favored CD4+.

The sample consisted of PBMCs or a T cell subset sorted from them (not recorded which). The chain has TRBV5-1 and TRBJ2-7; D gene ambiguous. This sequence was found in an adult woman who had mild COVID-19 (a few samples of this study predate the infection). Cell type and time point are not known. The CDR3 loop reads CASSFMGEQYF. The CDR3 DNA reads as TGCGCCAGCAGCTTTATGGGCGAGCAGTACTTC.